This T cell receptor beta chain was profiled in a study of cytomegalovirus exposure and HLA in healthy donors. On the study more broadly: In a later analysis, it was reported that the roughly 130 validation repertoires had been produced on the same platform as the 550 to 700 repertoires belonging to the first cohort.

Notes on the study in general: The study recorded more than 150 TCR beta chains that were cytomegalovirus-associated. Through in vitro validation, a few CMV-associated chains were shown to be specific for CMV antigens.

To note about this clone: Its matching antigen is unknown.

Germline V gene lookup returns CDR1 LGHNA and CDR2 YNFKEQ. Between the trimmed V and J ends, which lost 0 bases and 3 bases, there was a span of 14 bases. The CDR3 runs 17 residues. Clones were read by immunoSEQ multiplex PCR, and TCRdb kept only the in-frame ones, dropping some. The sample holds around 220,000 clones, about 91% seen once. Sequencing used PBMCs. V gene TRBV4-2 combines with J gene TRBJ2-2; a weak D match, TRBD1 (5 bases). The clonotype originates from a woman aged 18-30 years in good health and CMV-seronegative. The CDR3 sequence is CASSQDARQLYTGELFF. Written as DNA, the CDR3 is TGTGCCAGCAGCCAAGATGCAAGACAGCTCTACACCGGGGAGCTGTTTTTT.